This T cell receptor (beta chain) was observed in a study of shared clonotypes between healthy human individuals. The germline gives CDR1 MGHRA, CDR2 YSYEKL. The CDR3 runs to 15 residues. The V gene lost 1 base and the J gene lost 5 bases, with 12 bases spanning the gap. Some clones are missing from TCRdb's copy, which holds only in-frame ones; the method was immunoSEQ multiplex PCR. This table holds 700,000 or so clones, 60% to 80% found once. The chain recombines TRBV4-1 with TRBJ2-4; D possibly uses TRBD1 or TRBD2 (6 bases each). The material sequenced was memory CD4+ T cells sorted from blood. Indicated subset: CD45RA-negative fraction. The TCR was taken from a woman in her 30s in good health. In nucleotides, the CDR3 is TGCGCCAGCAGCCAAGGAATCCGGGGGCAAAACATTCAGTACTTC. Its protein product is CASSQGIRGQNIQYF.